Listed below are T cell receptor beta chains from one sample, sequenced in a study of beta chain features in type 1 diabetes. Generated by immunoSEQ multiplex PCR, the TCRdb table keeps only in-frame clones and is missing some. The table lists about 180,000 clones, around an eighth of them singletons. Sequencing was performed on central memory CD4+ T cells from blood. The receptors come from a young woman in good health. CDR3s include the opening cysteine and the closing phenylalanine or tryptophan. A D gene is named only where the DNA matches it firmly. Part of the rows lack a size; the others show once, few, many or a class for expanded clones.

v_gene,j_gene,abundance,d_gene,CDR3aa,CDR3nt
TRBV5-6,TRBJ1-2,.,.,CASSFGQYGYTF,TGTGCCAGCAGCTTTGGACAGTATGGCTACACCTTC
TRBV18,TRBJ2-5,.,TRBD1,CASSPRTGETQYF,TGTGCCAGCTCACCACGGACAGGGGAGACCCAGTACTTC
TRBV28,TRBJ2-1,.,TRBD1,CASSPPQGAKDNEQFF,TGTGCCAGCAGTCCTCCACAGGGGGCCAAGGACAATGAGCAGTTCTTC
TRBV29-1,TRBJ2-3,.,.,CSVEEGGARTDTQYF,TGCAGCGTTGAAGAGGGGGGGGCTAGAACAGATACGCAGTATTTT
TRBV7-3,TRBJ2-5,.,TRBD2,CASRSTGGTSQETQYF,TGTGCCAGCAGATCCACCGGGGGGACGTCCCAAGAGACCCAGTACTTC
TRBV9,TRBJ1-6,.,.,CASSPVEGGVGSPLHF,TGTGCCAGCAGCCCCGTCGAGGGGGGGGTGGGGTCACCCCTCCACTTT
TRBV28,TRBJ2-1,.,.,CASSSVYLYNEQFF,TGTGCCAGCAGTTCAGTATACCTCTACAATGAGCAGTTCTTC
TRBV29-1,TRBJ2-2,.,TRBD1,CSGIDRGSNTGELFF,TGCAGCGGGATAGACAGGGGGTCGAACACCGGGGAGCTGTTTTTT
TRBV7-9,TRBJ2-1,few,TRBD2,CASSPRFAGVSDEQFF,TGTGCCAGCAGCCCACGATTCGCGGGAGTAAGCGATGAGCAGTTCTTC
TRBV15,TRBJ2-7,few,TRBD1,CATSPGQGYEQYF,TGTGCCACCAGCCCCGGACAGGGCTACGAGCAGTACTTC
TRBV14,TRBJ2-7,few,TRBD1,CASSPPGQTNYEQYF,TGTGCCAGCAGCCCACCGGGACAGACTAACTACGAGCAGTACTTC
TRBV25-1,TRBJ1-2,.,TRBD1,CASSATDRVAGYTF,TGTGCCAGCAGTGCGACTGACAGGGTAGCTGGCTACACCTTC
TRBV19,TRBJ1-3,few,TRBD1,CASLQGAGNTIYF,TGTGCCAGTCTACAGGGGGCTGGAAACACCATATATTTT
TRBV10-3,TRBJ2-3,.,.,CAISPGLGTDTQYF,TGTGCCATCAGTCCGGGACTCGGCACAGATACGCAGTATTTT
TRBV27,TRBJ1-2,.,.,CASSLLGLGGSNYGYTF,TGTGCCAGCAGTTTATTAGGTCTCGGGGGGAGCAACTATGGCTACACCTTC
TRBV9,TRBJ2-1,.,.,CASSVGGRGLDEQFF,TGTGCCAGCAGCGTAGGGGGCAGGGGTCTCGATGAGCAGTTCTTC
TRBV29-1,TRBJ2-7,.,.,CSVGREDLYEQYF,TGCAGCGTTGGGAGGGAGGATTTATACGAGCAGTACTTC
TRBV4-2,TRBJ2-1,few,TRBD2,CASSQWSGRRDEQFF,TGTGCCAGCAGCCAATGGAGCGGGAGACGGGACGAGCAGTTCTTC
TRBV10-3,TRBJ1-2,.,.,CAISSGGYGYTF,TGTGCCATCAGTTCGGGGGGCTATGGCTACACCTTC
TRBV4-2,TRBJ2-1,many,TRBD2,CASSRPQSGSLNEQFF,TGTGCCAGCAGCCGGCCACAGAGCGGGAGCCTGAATGAGCAGTTCTTC
TRBV30,TRBJ1-5,.,.,CAWSVGRGARLQHF,TGTGCCTGGAGTGTGGGGCGGGGGGCGAGGCTCCAGCATTTT
TRBV28,TRBJ2-4,.,TRBD2,CASSSVSSGRGYF,TGTGCCAGCAGTTCCGTTTCCAGCGGGAGAGGATACTTC
TRBV11-2,TRBJ1-3,.,.,CASTLRQGSTIYF,TGTGCCAGCACCCTACGGCAGGGGAGCACCATATATTTT
TRBV11-2,TRBJ2-1,few,TRBD2,CASSPHLAGVNEQFF,TGTGCCAGCAGCCCTCATCTAGCGGGAGTCAATGAGCAGTTCTTC
TRBV4-1,TRBJ2-3,.,TRBD2,CASRELAGARRSDTQYF,TGCGCCAGCCGAGAACTAGCGGGAGCAAGGAGATCAGATACGCAGTATTTT
TRBV2,TRBJ1-2,.,TRBD1,CASNRDRGRINYGYTF,TGTGCGAGCAACCGGGACAGGGGGCGAATTAACTATGGCTACACCTTC
TRBV5-6,TRBJ2-1,few,.,CASSRTQGGSTYNEQFF,TGTGCCAGCAGCAGAACTCAGGGGGGTTCTACCTACAATGAGCAGTTCTTC
TRBV7-9,TRBJ2-3,.,TRBD2,CASSPSGTPDTDTQYF,TGTGCCAGCAGCCCCAGCGGGACCCCTGACACAGATACGCAGTATTTT
TRBV30,TRBJ2-4,.,TRBD2,CAWSVPGGENIQYF,TGTGCCTGGAGTGTACCCGGGGGGGAAAACATTCAGTACTTC
TRBV10-3,TRBJ2-7,.,TRBD2,CAISDPTLAGPWGEQYF,TGTGCCATCAGTGATCCCACGCTAGCGGGGCCCTGGGGGGAGCAGTACTTC
TRBV19,TRBJ2-6,few,TRBD1,CASSIWQGAFAGANVLTF,TGTGCCAGTAGTATATGGCAGGGGGCGTTTGCTGGGGCCAACGTCCTGACTTTC
TRBV7-9,TRBJ2-7,.,.,CASSFTGKGEQYF,TGTGCCAGCAGCTTTACAGGGAAAGGCGAGCAGTACTTC
TRBV5-1,TRBJ2-7,.,.,CASSPSLYEQYF,TGCGCCAGCAGCCCTTCGTTATACGAGCAGTACTTC
TRBV27,TRBJ2-1,few,.,CASSLSTQGRNEQFF,TGTGCCAGCAGTTTATCGACGCAGGGGCGCAATGAGCAGTTCTTC
TRBV5-1,TRBJ2-1,.,TRBD2,CASSSPLSGSSAEQFF,TGCGCCAGCAGCTCCCCGCTTAGCGGGAGTTCGGCTGAGCAGTTCTTC
TRBV14,TRBJ2-3,few,.,CASSQDKRLVHSTDTQYF,TGTGCCAGCAGCCAAGATAAGAGACTCGTACACAGCACAGATACGCAGTATTTT
TRBV15,TRBJ1-1,.,.,CATSRGTLLNTEAFF,TGTGCCACCAGCAGAGGGACACTACTGAACACTGAAGCTTTCTTT
TRBV2,TRBJ2-7,.,.,CASNPRTEYEQYF,TGTGCCAGCAACCCTCGGACAGAGTACGAGCAGTACTTC
TRBV18,TRBJ2-6,.,TRBD1,CASSPRPRGPTSGANVLTF,TGTGCCAGCTCACCCCGGCCCAGGGGGCCGACCTCTGGGGCCAACGTCCTGACTTTC
TRBV18,TRBJ2-4,.,.,CASSPKEALAKNIQYF,TGTGCCAGCTCACCGAAAGAGGCGCTAGCCAAAAACATTCAGTACTTC
TRBV4-2,TRBJ2-2,.,.,CASSQGGQQGTGELFF,TGTGCCAGCAGCCAAGGAGGCCAGCAAGGCACCGGGGAGCTGTTTTTT
TRBV29-1,TRBJ2-7,.,TRBD2,CSVRAGTTITYEQYF,TGCAGCGTTCGAGCCGGGACTACTATTACCTACGAGCAGTACTTC
TRBV5-1,TRBJ2-1,.,TRBD2,CASSLRGLAGGYNEQFF,TGCGCCAGCAGCTTGAGAGGATTAGCGGGAGGTTACAATGAGCAGTTCTTC
TRBV4-2,TRBJ2-1,few,TRBD2,CASSQESGGRYNEQFF,TGTGCCAGCAGCCAAGAATCGGGAGGGAGATACAATGAGCAGTTCTTC
TRBV18,TRBJ1-5,few,.,CASSPSQRNQPQHF,TGTGCCAGCTCACCGTCACAGCGCAATCAGCCCCAGCATTTT
TRBV6-6,TRBJ2-7,.,TRBD1,CATTTRGTAFSYEQYF,TGTGCCACCACAACCCGTGGGACAGCTTTCTCCTACGAGCAGTACTTC